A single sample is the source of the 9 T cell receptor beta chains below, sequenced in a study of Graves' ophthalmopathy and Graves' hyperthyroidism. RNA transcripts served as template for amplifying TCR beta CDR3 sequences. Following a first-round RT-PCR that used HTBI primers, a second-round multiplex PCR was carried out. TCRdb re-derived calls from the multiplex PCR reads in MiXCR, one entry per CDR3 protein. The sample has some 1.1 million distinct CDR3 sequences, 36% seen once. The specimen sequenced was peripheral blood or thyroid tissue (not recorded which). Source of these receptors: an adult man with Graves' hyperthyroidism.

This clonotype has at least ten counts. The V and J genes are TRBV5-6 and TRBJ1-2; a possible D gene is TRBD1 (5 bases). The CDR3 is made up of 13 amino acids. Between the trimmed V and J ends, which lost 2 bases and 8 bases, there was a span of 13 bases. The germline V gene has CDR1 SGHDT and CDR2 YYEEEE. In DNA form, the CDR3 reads TGTGCCAGCAGCTTTAAAGTTACAGGCGGCTACACCTTC. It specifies CASSFKVTGGYTF. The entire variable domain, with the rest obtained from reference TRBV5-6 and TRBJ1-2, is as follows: DAGVTQSPTHLIKTRGQQVTLRCSPKSGHDTVSWYQQALGQGPQFIFQYYEEEERQRGNFPDRFSGHQFPNYSSELNVNALLLGDSALYLCASSFKVTGGYTFGSGTRLTVV.

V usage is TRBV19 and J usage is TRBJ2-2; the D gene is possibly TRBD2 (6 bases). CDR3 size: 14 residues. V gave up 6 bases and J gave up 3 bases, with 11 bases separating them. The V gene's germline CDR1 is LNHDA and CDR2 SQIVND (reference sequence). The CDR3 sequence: CASREDYYTGELFF. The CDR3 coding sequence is TGTGCCAGTAGGGAGGACTACTACACCGGGGAGCTGTTTTTT.

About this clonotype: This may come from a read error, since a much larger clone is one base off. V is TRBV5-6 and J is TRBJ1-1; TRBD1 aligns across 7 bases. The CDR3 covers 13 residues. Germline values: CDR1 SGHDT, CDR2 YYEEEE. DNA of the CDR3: TGTGCCGGCAGTAGACAGGGTTCGGCTGAAGCTTTCTTT. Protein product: CAGSRQGSAEAFF.

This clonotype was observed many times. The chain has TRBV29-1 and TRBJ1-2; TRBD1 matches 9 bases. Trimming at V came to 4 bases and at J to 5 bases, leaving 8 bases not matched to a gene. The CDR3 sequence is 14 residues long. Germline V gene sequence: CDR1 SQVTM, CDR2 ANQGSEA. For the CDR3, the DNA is TGCAGCGTTGCTGGTCCGGGACAGGGTTATGGCTACACCTTC. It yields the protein CSVAGPGQGYGYTF.

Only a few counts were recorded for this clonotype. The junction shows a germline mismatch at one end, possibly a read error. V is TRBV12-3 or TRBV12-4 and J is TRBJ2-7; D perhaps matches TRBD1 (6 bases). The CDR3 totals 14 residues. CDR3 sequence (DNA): TGTGCCAGTGCGTCAGGGGCTTTAGTCTACGAACAGTACTTC. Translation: CASASGALVYEQYF.

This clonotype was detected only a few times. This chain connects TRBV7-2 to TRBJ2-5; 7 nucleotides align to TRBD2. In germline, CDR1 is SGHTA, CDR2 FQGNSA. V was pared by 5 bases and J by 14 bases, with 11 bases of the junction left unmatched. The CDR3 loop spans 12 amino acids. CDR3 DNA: TGTGCCAGCAGCCTTTTGCAGGCGGGGGAATACTTC. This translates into CASSLLQAGEYF.

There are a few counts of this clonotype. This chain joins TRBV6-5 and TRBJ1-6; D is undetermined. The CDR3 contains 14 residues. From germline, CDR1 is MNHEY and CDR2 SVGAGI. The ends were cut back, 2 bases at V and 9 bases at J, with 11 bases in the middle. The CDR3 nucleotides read TGTGCCAGCAGTTACGACGAAGGGTTTTCACCCCTCCACTTT. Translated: CASSYDEGFSPLHF.

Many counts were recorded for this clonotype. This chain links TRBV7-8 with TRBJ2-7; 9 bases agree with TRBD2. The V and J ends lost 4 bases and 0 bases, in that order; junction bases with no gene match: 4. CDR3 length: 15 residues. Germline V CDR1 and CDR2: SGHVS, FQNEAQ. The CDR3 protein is CASSYSGRLSYEQYF. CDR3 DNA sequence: TGTGCCAGCAGCTATAGCGGGAGACTCTCCTACGAGCAGTACTTC.

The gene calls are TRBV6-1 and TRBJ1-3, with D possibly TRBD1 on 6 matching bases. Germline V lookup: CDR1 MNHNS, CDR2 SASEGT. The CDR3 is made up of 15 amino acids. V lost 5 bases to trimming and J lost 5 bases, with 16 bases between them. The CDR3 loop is CASSFTGIGRNTIYF. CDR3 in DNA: TGTGCCAGCAGTTTTACAGGGATCGGGAGAAACACCATATATTTT.